The rows below give T cell receptor beta chains drawn from one sample of a study of blood T cell repertoires in COVID-19. Sequencing was performed with immunoSEQ multiplex PCR; in TCRdb, only in-frame clones are kept and a portion is missing. The sample includes some 120,000 clones, around 88% of them seen just once. The sample comprised peripheral blood. These receptors originate from a man at least 80 years old with active or convalescent COVID-19. Both conserved end residues are part of each CDR3. A D gene is named only where the DNA matches it firmly. Clone size is shown for a subset of rows, as once, few, many or a class of expanded clone.

TRBD1	TRBV15	few	TRBJ1-5	TGTGCCACCAGCAGAGCATCCGGGACAGGGGTTGGCAATCAGCCCCAGCATTTT	CATSRASGTGVGNQPQHF
NA	TRBV5-5	NA	TRBJ2-6	TGTGCCAGCAGCTTGGAAACGAGCTCTGGGGCCAACGTCCTGACTTTC	CASSLETSSGANVLTF
TRBD1	TRBV13	NA	TRBJ1-2	TGTGCCAGCAGCCAATCCGGTAGGGGGCGGGATGGCTACACCTTC	CASSQSGRGRDGYTF
NA	TRBV7-8	NA	TRBJ2-7	TGTGCCAGCAGCTTAGCGCCCGGGGGGCTTCGAAACGAGCAGTACTTC	CASSLAPGGLRNEQYF
NA	TRBV12-5	NA	TRBJ1-5	TGTGCTAGTGGTTTGGCCCTCTGGGGGGGGCCCAGGGATCAGCCCCAGCATTTT	CASGLALWGGPRDQPQHF
NA	TRBV7-7	NA	TRBJ1-5	TGTGCCAGCAGCTTAGATCCACAGGGGCCCCAGCATTTT	CASSLDPQGPQHF
TRBD1	TRBV3-1/TRBV3-2	NA	TRBJ1-6	TGTGCCAGCAGCCATCTGGGACAGGGGCATAATTCACCCCTCCACTTT	CASSHLGQGHNSPLHF
TRBD1	TRBV6-6	once	TRBJ2-2	TGTGCCAGCAGTCCTACACCGGGACAGGGGGCCACCGGGGAGCTGTTTTTT	CASSPTPGQGATGELFF
TRBD1	TRBV7-9	few	TRBJ2-7	TGTGCCAGCAGCTTAGGGGACAGGGTAGACGAGCAGTACTTC	CASSLGDRVDEQYF
TRBD2	TRBV29-1	once	TRBJ2-3	TGCAGCGTTGATAAGCGGGGGACTTTCACAGATACGCAGTATTTT	CSVDKRGTFTDTQYF
NA	TRBV11-2	NA	TRBJ2-5	TGTGCCAGCAGCTGGAGGACAGCGGAAGAGACCCAGTACTTC	CASSWRTAEETQYF
NA	TRBV28	few	TRBJ1-2	TGTGCCAGCAGTACTAGAGACCGGCTCTATGGCTACACCTTC	CASSTRDRLYGYTF
TRBD1	TRBV4-2	NA	TRBJ2-7	TGTGCCAGCAGCCAACCGACAGGGGTCTACGAGCAGTACTTC	CASSQPTGVYEQYF